The next 10 T cell receptor beta chains were all read from a single sample in a study of blood T cell repertoires in COVID-19. Profiling relied on immunoSEQ multiplex PCR, and the TCRdb table lists in-frame clones only, not all of them. The table has about 24,000 clones, 82% seen once; the top ten hold over 8%. Sequencing used peripheral blood. The receptors were gathered from a human donor in a cohort sampled during active COVID-19.

This rearrangement joins TRBV15 to TRBJ2-7, with TRBD2 identical over 12 bases. This CDR3 is built from 16 residues. Losses at the gene ends were 3 bases for V and 7 bases for J; bases not matched to a gene: 10. Per germline, CDR1 LNHNV and CDR2 YYDKDF (reference sequence). The CDR3 loop is CATSSSRLAGVREQYF. In nucleotides, the CDR3 is TGTGCCACCAGCAGTTCGAGACTAGCGGGAGTACGGGAGCAGTACTTC.

The chain is built from TRBV5-5 and TRBJ2-3; 12 bases are shared with TRBD1. CDR1 SGHKS and CDR2 YYEKEE come from the germline V gene (reference sequence). The CDR3 length is 16 residues. With 6 bases clipped from V and 5 bases from J, the junction kept 10 bases outside the gene matches. CDR3 sequence: CASTLGGTGGIDTQYF. CDR3 sequence (DNA): TGTGCCAGCACCCTTGGCGGGACAGGGGGCATAGATACGCAGTATTTT. Complete variable domain (other parts from reference TRBV5-5 and TRBJ2-3): DAGVTQSPTHLIKTRGQQVTLRCSPISGHKSVSWYQQVLGQGPQFIFQYYEKEERGRGNFPDRFSARQFPNYSSELNVNALLLGDSALYLCASTLGGTGGIDTQYFGPGTRLTVL.

V usage is TRBV30 and J usage is TRBJ1-2, with D possibly TRBD1 on 5 matching bases. V lost 0 bases to trimming and J lost 2 bases, with 7 bases between them. This CDR3 spans 13 amino acids. The germline gives CDR1 GTSNPN, CDR2 SVGIG (reference sequence). The CDR3 coding sequence is TGTGCCTGGAGTGTAGACAGAAACTATGGCTACACCTTC. Its translation is CAWSVDRNYGYTF. Together with reference TRBV30 and TRBJ1-2, the CDR3 gives the full variable domain: SQTIHQWPATLVQPVGSPLSLECTVEGTSNPNLYWYRQAAGRGLQLLFYSVGIGQISSEVPQNLSASRPQDRQFILSSKKLLLSDSGFYLCAWSVDRNYGYTFGSGTRLTVV.

This chain links TRBV7-3 with TRBJ1-1; D is ambiguous. The CDR3 length is 13 residues. Germline V gene sequence: CDR1 SGHTA, CDR2 FQGTGA. Between the trimmed V and J ends, which lost 1 base and 6 bases, there was a span of 9 bases. This CDR3 is CASSLMQAAEAFF. The DNA for the CDR3 is TGTGCCAGCAGCTTAATGCAGGCCGCTGAAGCTTTCTTT.

This chain joins TRBV7-6 and TRBJ2-2, with TRBD1 identical over 7 bases. The CDR3 sequence is 18 residues long. Unmatched junction bases numbered 12, after V lost 2 bases and J lost 3 bases. Germline V gives CDR1 SGHVS, CDR2 FNYEAQ. The CDR3 sequence is CASSLFRGTDTYTGELFF. The CDR3 region has the DNA TGTGCCAGCAGCTTATTTAGGGGGACAGACACCTACACCGGGGAGCTGTTTTTT.

The V gene is TRBV3-1 (or the pseudogene TRBV3-2), the J gene TRBJ2-5; 10 bases align to TRBD1. J gave up 4 bases and V 1 base, and 3 bases lay outside the gene matches. The CDR3 is 15 amino acids. Per germline, CDR1 LGHDT and CDR2 YNNKEL (reference sequence). CDR3 coding DNA: TGTGCCAGCAGCCAAGCAGACAGGGGGCGAGAGACCCAGTACTTC. It encodes CASSQADRGRETQYF.

The chain uses TRBV3-1 (or the pseudogene TRBV3-2) and TRBJ2-6, with D perhaps TRBD1 (5 bases). V lost 0 bases to trimming and J lost 0 bases, with 18 bases between them. Per the germline V gene, CDR1 is LGHDT and CDR2 is YNNKEL (reference sequence). The length of the CDR3 is 20 residues. CDR3 coding DNA: TGTGCCAGCAGCCAAGATACGTCAAGGGGCCCCCTCTCTGGGGCCAACGTCCTGACTTTC. This sequence encodes CASSQDTSRGPLSGANVLTF.

The rearrangement uses TRBV6-5 and TRBJ1-1; 7 bases are a match to TRBD1. Germline trimming cut 0 bases from V and 4 bases from J; bases unmatched to any gene: 2. The CDR3 covers 14 residues. CDR1 MNHEY and CDR2 SVGAGI come from the germline V gene. DNA for the CDR3: TGTGCCAGCAGTTACTCAGGGGGCGGCACTGAAGCTTTCTTT. Its translation is CASSYSGGGTEAFF.

The V call is TRBV7-2, the J call TRBJ1-2; D is perhaps TRBD1 (6 bases). The CDR3 contains 16 residues. The V end lost 3 bases, the J end lost 3 bases, and 17 bases lay between the germline ends. Germline V lookup: CDR1 SGHTA, CDR2 FQGNSA. The CDR3 sequence: CASSFGTREDYYGYTF. Here the CDR3 DNA reads TGTGCCAGCAGCTTCGGGACAAGAGAAGACTACTATGGCTACACCTTC.

V usage is TRBV25-1 and J usage is TRBJ2-2, with D unclear. The CDR3 extends over 13 amino acids. V was shortened by 1 base and J by 7 bases, with 7 bases between the two germline ends. Germline CDR1 reads MGHDK; CDR2 reads SYGVNS. This chain's CDR3 is CASSESFNGELFF. The CDR3 DNA reads as TGTGCCAGCAGTGAATCCTTTAACGGGGAGCTGTTTTTT. The whole variable domain, remainder taken from reference TRBV25-1 and TRBJ2-2, is EADIYQTPRYLVIGTGKKITLECSQTMGHDKMYWYQQDPGMELHLIHYSYGVNSTEKGDLSSESTVSRIRTEHFPLTLESARPSHTSQYLCASSESFNGELFFGEGSRLTVL.